This T cell receptor (beta chain) was sequenced during a study of T cells after yellow fever vaccination. Study results and caveats: High-abundance clonotypes from the bulk population could contaminate FACS-sorted repertoires. The secondary response peaked faster, at day 5 versus 15, but was weaker. Booster sampling recovered most clones from primary vaccination (96% CD4, just over 85% CD8).

TCR cDNA was made by 5'RACE template switching, adding a universal primer site and UMIs. TCRdb called the 5' RACE reads again in MiXCR, with one record for every CDR3 protein. Counted here are approximately 550,000 distinct CDR3 sequences, 15% to 20% occurring once; the ten biggest clones make up around 15%. A remark on this clonotype: Its target is unknown.

V was clipped by 4 bases and J by 4 bases, with 12 bases between them. The germline V gene has CDR1 MDHEN and CDR2 SYDVKM. The CDR3 totals 14 residues. The sample in question was PBMCs, obtained 15 days after the yellow fever booster vaccination. The sequence came from a man aged 30-40 years who received the YFV17D yellow fever vaccine. The gene calls are TRBV28 and TRBJ2-3; possible D gene TRBD2, 5 bases. The CDR3 DNA reads as TGTGCCAGCAGTTCCCCCGTCGGGGCAGATACGCAGTATTTT. It specifies CASSSPVGADTQYF. The full variable domain, its missing parts supplied by reference TRBV28 and TRBJ2-3, is DVKVTQSSRYLVKRTGEKVFLECVQDMDHENMFWYRQDPGLGLRLIYFSYDVKMKEKGDIPEGYSVSREKKERFSLILESASTNQTSMYLCASSSPVGADTQYFGPGTRLTVL.